The 18 T cell receptor beta chains presented below share a single source sample, sequenced in a study of blood T cells in healthy people across ages. PCR was performed a second time for about 7 to 11 cycles using a sample-barcoded 5' primer and a J-beta primer mix. A single record per CDR3 protein comes from TCRdb applying MiXCR to the 5' RACE reads. The table shows some 860,000 distinct CDR3 sequences, with 56% occurring only once. The sample comprised blood. The receptors were gathered from a middle-aged man in good health.

The CDR3 coding sequence is TGTGCCAGCAGTGCCAGGGGGTACACTGAAGCTTTCTTT. Translated, it gives CASSARGYTEAFF. The V call is TRBV28, the J call TRBJ1-1; 7 bases fit TRBD1. V dropped 5 bases and J dropped 3; count of bases not matched to a gene: 3. The germline gives CDR1 MDHEN, CDR2 SYDVKM. This CDR3 is 13 amino acids long.

V and J are TRBV7-2 and TRBJ2-5; TRBD1 matches 11 bases. The J call could be wrong; TRBJ2-7 is a better fit for the DNA end. There are 16 residues in the CDR3. The germline gives CDR1 SGHTA, CDR2 FQGNSA. DNA of the CDR3: TGTGCCAGCAGCTTAGCGTCCGGGACAGGGGGCTACGAGCAGTACTTC. Translating it yields CASSLASGTGGYEQYF.

In this sample, this clonotype turned up a few times. The V and J genes are TRBV10-3 and TRBJ2-1, with D possibly TRBD1 on 6 matching bases. Germline-derived CDR1 and CDR2 are ENHRY and SYGVKD. V lost 2 bases, J lost 7 bases, and 15 bases lay in between. The CDR3 loop spans 15 amino acids. CDR3 nucleotides: TGTGCCATCAGTGAGGGACCGAACCAGGGGAATGAGCAGTTCTTC. Protein product: CAISEGPNQGNEQFF.

In this sample, this clonotype turned up a few times. The V gene is TRBV11-2, the J gene TRBJ2-3; 10 nucleotides match TRBD1. This CDR3 region has 21 residues. V was clipped by 1 base and J by 2 bases; unmatched bases: 18. CDR1 is SGHAT, CDR2 FQNNGV, per germline. The CDR3 loop is CASSLVVNFRRQGAPTDTQYF. DNA of the CDR3: TGTGCCAGCAGCTTAGTGGTCAATTTTAGGCGACAGGGGGCACCCACAGATACGCAGTATTTT. Looking up the rest from reference TRBV11-2 and TRBJ2-3 gives the full variable domain: EAGVAQSPRYKIIEKRQSVAFWCNPISGHATLYWYQQILGQGPKLLIQFQNNGVVDDSQLPKDRFSAERLKGVDSTLKIQPAKLEDSAVYLCASSLVVNFRRQGAPTDTQYFGPGTRLTVL.

The J gene is TRBJ1-1, the V gene TRBV2; D unclear. V lost 7 bases and J lost 1, with 16 bases in between. Germline CDR1 SNHLY, CDR2 FYNNEI. The CDR3 is 15 amino acids. In DNA form, the CDR3 reads TGTGCCAGCACTGCGACCCCCATAGAGAACACTGAAGCTTTCTTT. Its protein is CASTATPIENTEAFF.

The rearrangement uses TRBV24-1 and TRBJ2-3; D might be TRBD1 (6 bases). The CDR3 has 14 amino acids. In germline, CDR1 is KGHDR, CDR2 SFDVKD. V shed 4 bases and J shed 3 bases, with 10 bases lying between them. CDR3 region: CATSEVQGTDTQYF. As DNA, the CDR3 is TGTGCCACCAGTGAAGTACAGGGAACAGATACGCAGTATTTT.

This sequence joins TRBV24-1 and TRBJ1-1; 8 bases are shared with TRBD1. This CDR3 contains 17 residues. The germline V gene has CDR1 KGHDR and CDR2 SFDVKD. V lost 5 bases, J lost 2 bases, and 12 bases stayed unmatched. Here the CDR3 reads CATSGDERTGRNTEAFF. CDR3 nucleotides: TGTGCCACCAGTGGGGATGAACGGACAGGGAGAAACACTGAAGCTTTCTTT.

The chain is built from TRBV28 and TRBJ1-2, with D unclear. The CDR3 is 14 amino acids. The germline gives CDR1 MDHEN, CDR2 SYDVKM. The V and J ends lost 5 bases and 3 bases respectively, with 13 bases between them. CDR3 sequence: CASSPPQSHYGYTF. As DNA, the CDR3 is TGTGCCAGCAGTCCGCCCCAAAGCCACTATGGCTACACCTTC.

The chain uses TRBV10-3 and TRBJ2-7; D gene uncertain. Trimming pared 0 bases from V and 4 bases from J, leaving 7 bases between. Germline V gene sequence: CDR1 ENHRY, CDR2 SYGVKD. The CDR3 is made up of 13 amino acids. CDR3 coding DNA: TGTGCCATCAGTGAGTCGGAAGCATACGAGCAGTACTTC. The encoded protein is CAISESEAYEQYF.

The chain combines TRBV9 with TRBJ1-1, with D tentatively TRBD1 (5 bases). The germline V and J ends were trimmed by 10 bases and 3 bases, with 16 bases remaining between them. CDR3 size: 13 residues. Germline CDR1 is SGDLS and CDR2 is YYNGEE. CDR3: CASRAGRDTEAFF. The DNA for the CDR3 is TGTGCCTCAAGGGCGGGGCGCGACACTGAAGCTTTCTTT.

This clonotype was seen just once. The CDR3 protein is CASSQEPAGSEQYF. The CDR3 bases are TGTGCCAGCAGCCAAGAACCAGCGGGAAGCGAGCAGTACTTC. The V and J genes are TRBV14 and TRBJ2-7; 7 bases are a match to TRBD2. The germline V gene encodes CDR1 SGHDN and CDR2 FVKESK. CDR3 size: 14 residues. J lost 6 bases, V lost 0 bases, and 5 bases had no gene match.

V usage is TRBV11-2 and J usage is TRBJ1-5, with a possible D match to TRBD1 (6 bases). CDR3 length: 14 amino acids. The V and J ends lost 5 bases and 6 bases respectively, with 14 bases between them. CDR1 and CDR2 (germline): SGHAT, FQNNGV. The CDR3 region has the DNA TGTGCCAGCAGCACCTCAGGGGCAGGTCAGCCCCAGCATTTT. This sequence encodes CASSTSGAGQPQHF.

This rearrangement joins TRBV7-8 to TRBJ2-2, with 10 bases matching TRBD1. The CDR3 has 21 residues. Germline V lookup: CDR1 SGHVS, CDR2 FQNEAQ. V shed 9 bases, J shed 5 bases, and the junction held 27 bases outside the gene matches. The CDR3 sequence is CASTSFRDRGPTTERTGELFF. In DNA form, the CDR3 reads TGTGCCAGTACATCATTCCGGGACAGGGGACCAACAACTGAGAGAACCGGGGAGCTGTTTTTT.

CDR3 coding DNA: TGTGCCAGCAGTGCTGGACAGGGTCGTCAGCCCCAGCATTTT. As protein: CASSAGQGRQPQHF. The chain couples TRBV2 to TRBJ1-5; 8 positions agree with TRBD1. V trimming: 4 bases; J trimming: 6 bases; junction bases outside the gene matches: 5. The CDR3 is made up of 14 amino acids. CDR1 is SNHLY and CDR2 is FYNNEI in the germline V gene.

The chain is built from TRBV13 and TRBJ2-3; D tentatively fits TRBD1 or TRBD2 (6 bases each). V was clipped by 3 bases and J by 6 bases, with 22 bases between them. The CDR3 is 17 residues long. CDR1 and CDR2 (germline): PRHDT, FYEKMQ (reference sequence). The CDR3 sequence is CASSFIFRVGGFDTQYF. In DNA, the CDR3 is TGTGCCAGCAGCTTTATCTTTCGAGTCGGGGGCTTCGATACGCAGTATTTT.

The chain carries TRBV28 and TRBJ2-7; 9 bases agree with TRBD1. From germline, CDR1 is MDHEN and CDR2 SYDVKM. The V gene end was trimmed by 7 bases and the J gene end by 4 bases; junction bases not matched to a gene: 8. This CDR3 contains 14 residues. The chain's CDR3 is CASKIGTGFYEQYF. CDR3 nucleotide sequence: TGTGCCAGCAAAATCGGGACAGGGTTTTACGAGCAGTACTTC.

The chain has TRBV24-1 and TRBJ2-7; no definite D call. Germline V gene lookup returns CDR1 KGHDR and CDR2 SFDVKD. The ends were cut back, 7 bases at V and 3 bases at J, with 6 bases in the middle. The CDR3 contains 11 residues. CDR3 DNA: TGTGCCACCAGCGAGAGCTACGAGCAGTACTTC. Translated: CATSESYEQYF.

CDR3 in amino acids: CASSQVVLQGMDRYEQYF. Written as DNA, the CDR3 is TGTGCCAGCAGCCAAGTCGTACTACAGGGAATGGACCGCTACGAGCAGTACTTC. The chain is built from TRBV14 and TRBJ2-7; the D gene is possibly TRBD1 (6 bases). V was clipped by 1 base and J by 3 bases, with 22 bases between them. The CDR3 contains 18 residues. Germline-derived CDR1 and CDR2 are SGHDN and FVKESK.